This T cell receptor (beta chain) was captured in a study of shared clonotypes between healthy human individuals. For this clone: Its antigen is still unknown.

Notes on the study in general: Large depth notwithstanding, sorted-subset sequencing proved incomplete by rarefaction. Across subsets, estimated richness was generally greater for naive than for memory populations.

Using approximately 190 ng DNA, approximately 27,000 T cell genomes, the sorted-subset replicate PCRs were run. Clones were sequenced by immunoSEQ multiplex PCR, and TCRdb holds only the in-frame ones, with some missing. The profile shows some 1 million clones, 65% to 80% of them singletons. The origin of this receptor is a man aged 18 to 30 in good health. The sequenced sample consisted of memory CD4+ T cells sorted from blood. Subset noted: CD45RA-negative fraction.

CDR3 sequence reads: CASSLSGSPGAGNTIYF. CDR3 bases: TGCGCCAGCAGCTTGTCGGGAAGCCCTGGGGCTGGAAACACCATATATTTT. The rearrangement joins TRBV5-1 to TRBJ1-3; D ambiguous. V lost 1 base and J lost 2, with 16 bases in between. Germline V gene sequence: CDR1 SGHRS, CDR2 YFSETQ. This CDR3 region has 17 residues.